The 16 T cell receptor beta chains in this list originate from one sample, sequenced in a study of patients and donors after allogeneic stem cell transplantation. Each CDR3 protein gets one entry after TCRdb re-called the RT-PCR reads with MiXCR. This table has a few hundred thousand distinct CDR3 sequences, roughly 38% appearing once. The sample consisted of blood, either unsorted or a sorted T cell fraction (not recorded which). Receptors originate from a human donor who was either an allogeneic HSCT recipient or a stem cell or donor lymphocyte infusion donor (not recorded which). It is not recorded whose cells these are; they may come from a transplant donor.

DNA for the CDR3: TGTGCCAGCAGTCCCCAAACAGGGGTCGCCTATGGCAATCAGCCCCAGCATTTT. Translating it yields CASSPQTGVAYGNQPQHF. This chain connects TRBV28 to TRBJ1-5; 7 positions match TRBD1. This CDR3 has 18 residues. V gave up 5 bases and J gave up 2 bases; unmatched junction bases: 15. Germline CDR1 is MDHEN and CDR2 is SYDVKM. Looking up the rest from reference TRBV28 and TRBJ1-5 gives the full variable domain: DVKVTQSSRYLVKRTGEKVFLECVQDMDHENMFWYRQDPGLGLRLIYFSYDVKMKEKGDIPEGYSVSREKKERFSLILESASTNQTSMYLCASSPQTGVAYGNQPQHFGDGTRLSIL.

The rearrangement uses TRBV5-1 and TRBJ1-6; 7 bases map to TRBD1. This CDR3 is built from 17 residues. V lost 0 bases to trimming and J lost 5 bases; unmatched junction nucleotides: 8. Germline CDR1 and CDR2: SGHRS and YFSETQ. Here the CDR3 DNA reads TGCGCCAGCAGCTTGGTACAGTCGGGACAGCATAATTCACCCCTCCACTTT. It specifies CASSLVQSGQHNSPLHF.

This clonotype was found a few times. The chain recombines TRBV4-2 with TRBJ1-5; possible D gene TRBD1, 5 bases. Trimming stripped 1 base from V and 1 base from J, with 20 bases between. CDR1 LGHNA and CDR2 YNFKEQ come from the germline V gene. This CDR3 contains 19 residues. CDR3 in DNA: TGTGCCAGCAGCCAAGCCGGTGGCGGACATCTCTTGAGCAATCAGCCCCAGCATTTT. Protein: CASSQAGGGHLLSNQPQHF.

Remarks on this clonotype: One end of the junction varies from germline; a read error may be responsible. The chain recombines TRBV6-5 with TRBJ1-1; no reliable D call. The germline V gene has CDR1 MNHEY and CDR2 SVGAGI. The CDR3 spans 13 residues. CDR3 residues: CGSSYSIPAEAFF. The CDR3 coding sequence is TGTGGCAGCAGTTACTCGATTCCAGCTGAAGCTTTCTTT.

This clonotype appeared a few times. V is TRBV12-3 or TRBV12-4 and J is TRBJ1-2; a weak D match, TRBD1 (5 bases). With 2 bases removed from V and 4 bases from J, the gap between germline ends came to 23 bases. The CDR3 loop spans 18 amino acids. The CDR3, as DNA: TGTGCCAGCAGTTTACGGGGGACCCCATCGGGCGGTATCTATGGCTACACCTTC. Translating gives CASSLRGTPSGGIYGYTF.

This clonotype appeared many times. The gene calls are TRBV12-3 or TRBV12-4 and TRBJ1-2; weak D call: TRBD1 (5 bases). The CDR3 is 14 residues long. V was clipped by 8 bases and J by 4 bases, with 17 bases between them. The CDR3 is CASLPRGAFYGYTF. CDR3 DNA sequence: TGTGCCAGCCTACCAAGGGGAGCGTTCTATGGCTACACCTTC.

The rearrangement joins TRBV28 to TRBJ1-1, with 9 nucleotides matching TRBD1. From germline, CDR1 is MDHEN and CDR2 SYDVKM. The CDR3 extends over 15 amino acids. V gave up 7 bases and J gave up 3 bases; unmatched junction bases: 9. As DNA, the CDR3 is TGTGCCAGCAACACACCGGGACAGGGAGACACTGAAGCTTTCTTT. Translated, it gives CASNTPGQGDTEAFF.

V is TRBV5-6 and J is TRBJ2-3; TRBD2 aligns across 7 bases. The CDR3 spans 14 residues. Trimming cost V 7 bases and J 2 bases; bases outside gene matches: 7. Germline V lookup: CDR1 SGHDT, CDR2 YYEEEE. The CDR3 loop reads CASGKGGDTDTQYF. DNA of the CDR3: TGTGCCAGCGGGAAGGGAGGGGACACAGATACGCAGTATTTT.

This clonotype was counted only a few times. The chain recombines TRBV27 with TRBJ1-2; no clear D gene. Germline-derived CDR1 and CDR2 are MNHEY and SMNVEV (reference sequence). V lost 5 bases, J lost 2 bases, and 15 bases lay in between. CDR3 length equals 15 residues. As DNA, the CDR3 is TGTGCCAGCAGTCAGTCCTACCACACGAACTATGGCTACACCTTC. This sequence encodes CASSQSYHTNYGYTF.

The rearrangement uses TRBV15 and TRBJ1-1; D is unresolved. CDR1 and CDR2 (germline): LNHNV, YYDKDF (reference sequence). The ends were cut back, 5 bases at V and 1 base at J, with 8 bases in the middle. The CDR3 loop spans 13 amino acids. In DNA form, the CDR3 reads TGTGCCACCAGCGCCCGGGGGAACACTGAAGCTTTCTTT. This sequence encodes CATSARGNTEAFF. Supplemented by reference TRBV15 and TRBJ1-1, the full variable domain reads DAMVIQNPRYQVTQFGKPVTLSCSQTLNHNVMYWYQQKSSQAPKLLFHYYDKDFNNEADTPDNFQSRRPNTSFCFLDIRSPGLGDTAMYLCATSARGNTEAFFGQGTRLTVV.

This clonotype was seen a handful of times. As DNA, the CDR3 is TGTGCCAGCAGACTCCGGACGGAGGGAAGCAATCAGCCCCAGCATTTT. Protein sequence: CASRLRTEGSNQPQHF. V is TRBV12-3 or TRBV12-4 and J is TRBJ1-5; D unresolved. CDR3 length: 16 amino acids. V was cut by 6 bases and J by 1 base, with 16 bases left in between.

The V and J genes are TRBV28 and TRBJ1-2; no clear D. Trimming left V 3 bases short and J 5 bases short, with 7 bases between. Germline V CDR1 and CDR2: MDHEN, SYDVKM. The CDR3 totals 12 residues. The CDR3 loop reads CASSFQRYGYTF. The CDR3 DNA sequence: TGTGCCAGCAGTTTCCAGAGGTATGGCTACACCTTC.

J is TRBJ2-7 and V is TRBV20-1, with D possibly TRBD2 on 5 matching bases. This CDR3 is built from 13 residues. Trimming left V 5 bases short and J 8 bases short, with 19 bases between. Germline V gene lookup returns CDR1 DFQATT and CDR2 SNEGSKA (reference sequence). The CDR3, as DNA: TGCAGTGCTGCTTACCTCCTGGCCGGGAAGCAGTACTTC. It yields the protein CSAAYLLAGKQYF.

V gene TRBV5-1 combines with J gene TRBJ1-2; 8 bases map to TRBD1. The trim removed 4 bases at V and 4 bases at J, leaving 9 bases unmatched. The germline CDR1 and CDR2 sequences are SGHRS and YFSETQ. The length of the CDR3 is 15 residues. The CDR3: CASSPPGQEPYGYTF. DNA for the CDR3: TGCGCCAGCAGCCCACCGGGACAGGAGCCCTATGGCTACACCTTC.

This clonotype was counted only a few times. The V call is TRBV12-3 or TRBV12-4, the J call TRBJ2-1, with unresolved D. The ends were cut back, 2 bases at V and 0 bases at J, with 8 bases in the middle. The CDR3 has 15 residues. The CDR3 nucleotides read TGTGCCAGCAGTTTACGCCCAGGCTCCTACAATGAGCAGTTCTTC. This gives the protein CASSLRPGSYNEQFF.

This clonotype was counted a few times. CDR3 sequence reads: CSVTPRQAAEYGYTF. The CDR3 coding sequence is TGCAGCGTTACTCCGCGACAGGCTGCTGAGTATGGCTACACCTTC. The rearrangement joins TRBV29-1 to TRBJ1-2; weak D call: TRBD1 (6 bases). V lost 5 bases, J lost 5 bases, and 21 bases lay in between. The germline V gene encodes CDR1 SQVTM and CDR2 ANQGSEA. The CDR3 is made up of 15 amino acids.